Shown below are 22 T cell receptor beta chains from a single sample sequenced in a study of control samples from healthy donors and cancer patients. Assay: immunoSEQ multiplex PCR; the TCRdb copy retains only in-frame clones and omits some. The sample contains roughly 95,000 clones, around 90% of which appear only once. Sequenced sample: blood. Source of these receptors: a young man in good health.

The V and J genes are TRBV7-9 and TRBJ2-7; 7 bases fit TRBD1. V was clipped by 5 bases and J by 6 bases; unmatched bases: 10. The germline V gene encodes CDR1 SEHNR and CDR2 FQNEAQ (reference sequence). This CDR3 is built from 14 residues. CDR3 sequence reads: CASSTQGSSGEQYF. In DNA, the CDR3 is TGTGCCAGCAGCACACAGGGGTCTAGTGGCGAGCAGTACTTC.

V gene TRBV6-1 combines with J gene TRBJ1-6, with a weak D call TRBD1 (6 bases). Trimming took 10 bases from V and 8 from J, leaving 15 bases between them. The CDR3 extends over 13 amino acids. CDR1 and CDR2 from the germline V gene are MNHNS and SASEGT. DNA of the CDR3: TGTGCCACATCACAGGGTTACGATTCACCCCTCCACTTT. This codes for CATSQGYDSPLHF.

This CDR3 is CASSPLESMRTQTYGYTF. CDR3 sequence (DNA): TGTGCCAGCTCACCACTAGAATCTATGAGGACCCAAACCTATGGCTACACCTTC. The V call is TRBV18, the J call TRBJ1-2; no clear D gene. The CDR3 sequence is 18 residues long. Germline lookup yields CDR1 KGHSH and CDR2 LQKENI. With 1 base removed from V and 4 bases from J, the gap between germline ends came to 22 bases.

The chain recombines TRBV5-1 with TRBJ2-2, with 8 bases aligning to TRBD2. Germline trimming cut 1 base from V and 5 bases from J; bases unmatched to any gene: 1. This CDR3 region has 14 residues. The germline gives CDR1 SGHRS, CDR2 YFSETQ. The CDR3 nucleotides read TGCGCCAGCAGCTTGAGCGGGAGTACCGGGGAGCTGTTTTTT. It specifies CASSLSGSTGELFF.

This clone is medium-sized by share. This chain links TRBV19 with TRBJ1-2; 7 nucleotides align to TRBD1. The CDR3 sequence is 12 residues long. V lost 10 bases, J lost 2 bases, and 4 bases stayed unmatched. Germline values: CDR1 LNHDA, CDR2 SQIVND (reference sequence). CDR3 nucleotide sequence: TGTGCCACCAAACAGGGGAACTATGGCTACACCTTC. Amino acids: CATKQGNYGYTF.

The gene calls are TRBV27 and TRBJ2-2, with 7 positions matching TRBD1. Germline CDR1 reads MNHEY; CDR2 reads SMNVEV (reference sequence). There are 15 residues in the CDR3. V dropped 6 bases and J dropped 2; count of bases not matched to a gene: 6. For the CDR3, the DNA is TGTGCCAGCAGAACAGGGGATTTTAACACCGGGGAGCTGTTTTTT. Protein sequence: CASRTGDFNTGELFF.

The chain employs TRBV6-1 and TRBJ2-7, with D possibly TRBD1 on 6 matching bases. Germline V lookup: CDR1 MNHNS, CDR2 SASEGT. The ends were cut back, 1 base at V and 2 bases at J, with 6 bases in the middle. CDR3 length: 13 residues. The chain's CDR3 is CASSEGTAYEQYF. Written as DNA, the CDR3 is TGTGCCAGCAGTGAAGGGACAGCCTACGAGCAGTACTTC.

This chain connects TRBV27 to TRBJ2-7, with TRBD1 matching over 8 bases. Losses at the gene ends were 4 bases for V and 4 bases for J; bases not matched to a gene: 12. CDR1 MNHEY and CDR2 SMNVEV come from the germline V gene (reference sequence). The length of the CDR3 is 16 residues. CDR3 sequence: CASSSRSRQGWYEQYF. For the CDR3, the DNA is TGTGCCAGCAGTTCACGATCGAGACAGGGGTGGTACGAGCAGTACTTC.

This chain joins TRBV9 and TRBJ1-6; D not certain. CDR3 length: 14 amino acids. Germline assignment: CDR1 SGDLS and CDR2 YYNGEE. V was clipped by 3 bases and J by 6 bases, with 10 bases between them. Written as DNA, the CDR3 is TGTGCCAGCAGCGGACCGGCGGGTAATTCACCCCTCCACTTT. It is translated as CASSGPAGNSPLHF. The full variable domain, its missing parts supplied by reference TRBV9 and TRBJ1-6, is DSGVTQTPKHLITATGQRVTLRCSPRSGDLSVYWYQQSLDQGLQFLIQYYNGEERAKGNILERFSAQQFPDLHSELNLSSLELGDSALYFCASSGPAGNSPLHFGNGTRLTVT.

V and J are TRBV11-3 and TRBJ2-4; the match to TRBD1 covers 7 bases. Unmatched junction bases numbered 7, after V lost 3 bases and J lost 8 bases. There are 14 residues in the CDR3. Germline V gene lookup returns CDR1 SGHNT and CDR2 YENEEA. The CDR3 DNA is TGTGCCAGCAGCTTGACAGGGCCCAATGACATTCAGTACTTC. Translated: CASSLTGPNDIQYF.

V gene TRBV10-3 combines with J gene TRBJ1-5; the match to TRBD1 covers 7 bases. The CDR3 is 17 amino acids. From germline, CDR1 is ENHRY and CDR2 SYGVKD. V lost 6 bases to trimming and J lost 0 bases; unmatched junction nucleotides: 11. CDR3 loop: CAISSTTGLDSNQPQHF. The CDR3, as DNA: TGTGCCATCAGCAGCACGACAGGGCTAGATAGCAATCAGCCCCAGCATTTT.

The V call is TRBV7-9, the J call TRBJ2-3; 8 bases agree with TRBD2. With V trimmed by 4 bases and J by 4 bases, 4 bases remained unmatched. The CDR3 runs to 14 residues. Germline V gives CDR1 SEHNR, CDR2 FQNEAQ (reference sequence). In DNA form, the CDR3 reads TGTGCCAGCAGCTCCGGACTAGCAGCAGATACGCAGTATTTT. Residues: CASSSGLAADTQYF.

CDR3 in DNA: TGTGCCAGCTCACCACGGGTAGGGGGATCCAGGGATAACACTGAAGCTTTCTTT. It translates to CASSPRVGGSRDNTEAFF. This chain links TRBV18 with TRBJ1-1; tentatively, D is TRBD1 (6 bases). Trimming took 1 base from V and 2 from J, leaving 20 bases between them. Looked up from germline, CDR1 is KGHSH and CDR2 is LQKENI. The CDR3 extends over 18 amino acids. Full variable domain (missing parts from reference TRBV18 and TRBJ1-1): NAGVMQNPRHLVRRRGQEARLRCSPMKGHSHVYWYRQLPEEGLKFMVYLQKENIIDESGMPKERFSAEFPKEGPSILRIQQVVRGDSAAYFCASSPRVGGSRDNTEAFFGQGTRLTVV.

J is TRBJ2-7 and V is TRBV2, with D perhaps given as TRBD1 or TRBD2 (6 bases each). V was clipped by 8 bases and J by 3 bases, with 20 bases between them. This CDR3 is 15 amino acids long. The germline gives CDR1 SNHLY, CDR2 FYNNEI. This chain's CDR3 is CASLPGGTTYYEQYF. The CDR3 DNA sequence: TGTGCCAGCCTCCCAGGCGGGACAACATACTACGAGCAGTACTTC.

V usage is TRBV29-1 and J usage is TRBJ2-7; a weak D match, TRBD1 (5 bases). CDR3 length equals 11 residues. The germline V gene has CDR1 SQVTM and CDR2 ANQGSEA. The V end lost 4 bases, the J end lost 3 bases, and 7 bases lay between the germline ends. CDR3 nucleotide sequence: TGCAGCGTTGCCAGGGACTACGAGCAGTACTTC. Its protein product is CSVARDYEQYF.

J is TRBJ1-3 and V is TRBV7-9; unclear D gene. The CDR3 is made up of 15 amino acids. Trimming pared 3 bases from V and 0 bases from J, leaving 9 bases between. Germline CDR1 and CDR2: SEHNR and FQNEAQ (reference sequence). This chain's CDR3 is CASSFLSTSGNTIYF. The CDR3 DNA reads TGTGCCAGCAGCTTTTTGTCAACCTCTGGAAACACCATATATTTT.

V and J are TRBV14 and TRBJ1-6, with 9 bases identical to TRBD1. The CDR3 consists of 17 residues. V dropped 0 bases and J dropped 11; count of bases not matched to a gene: 11. The germline gives CDR1 SGHDN, CDR2 FVKESK. The CDR3 DNA reads TGTGCCAGCAGCCAAGATCCACCCCGGACAGGGGTAACACCCCTCCACTTT. This encodes CASSQDPPRTGVTPLHF. The entire variable domain, with the rest obtained from reference TRBV14 and TRBJ1-6, is as follows: EAGVTQFPSHSVIEKGQTVTLRCDPISGHDNLYWYRRVMGKEIKFLLHFVKESKQDESGMPNNRFLAERTGGTYSTLKVQPAELEDSGVYFCASSQDPPRTGVTPLHFGNGTRLTVT.

The chain carries TRBV11-2 and TRBJ2-3; 8 bases agree with TRBD1. This CDR3 is built from 14 residues. From germline, CDR1 is SGHAT and CDR2 FQNNGV. Trimming cost V 2 bases and J 4 bases; bases outside gene matches: 2. CDR3 sequence: CASSLRQGSDTQYF. The CDR3 DNA reads as TGTGCCAGCAGCTTACGACAGGGGTCAGATACGCAGTATTTT.

The rearrangement links TRBV7-6 to TRBJ2-1; D gene unclear. CDR3 size: 15 residues. V was trimmed by 1 base and J by 6 bases, leaving 13 bases between them. Germline V lookup: CDR1 SGHVS, CDR2 FNYEAQ. The CDR3 DNA sequence: TGTGCCAGCAGCTTAGGAAGTGGAGCCGTCAATGAGCAGTTCTTC. Its translation is CASSLGSGAVNEQFF.

This chain links TRBV11-3 with TRBJ2-1; 10 bases are a match to TRBD2. Germline loops: CDR1 SGHNT, CDR2 YENEEA. Germline trimming cut 0 bases from V and 1 base from J; bases unmatched to any gene: 9. There are 19 residues in the CDR3. The CDR3 is CASSLDRPSSGRSYNEQFF. CDR3 sequence (DNA): TGTGCCAGCAGCTTAGATCGTCCTTCTAGCGGGAGATCCTACAATGAGCAGTTCTTC. The full variable domain, completed using reference TRBV11-3 and TRBJ2-1, is EAGVVQSPRYKIIEKKQPVAFWCNPISGHNTLYWYLQNLGQGPELLIRYENEEAVDDSQLPKDRFSAERLKGVDSTLKIQPAELGDSAVYLCASSLDRPSSGRSYNEQFFGPGTRLTVL.

This clone was seen a single time. The rearrangement links TRBV27 to TRBJ2-6; no reliable D call. In germline, CDR1 is MNHEY, CDR2 SMNVEV (reference sequence). The CDR3 sequence is 16 residues long. V was clipped by 5 bases and J by 0 bases, with 11 bases between them. The CDR3 DNA follows: TGTGCCAGCAGTAGAAGAGGTACCTCTGGGGCCAACGTCCTGACTTTC. It yields the protein CASSRRGTSGANVLTF. Combining the CDR3 with reference TRBV27 and TRBJ2-6 gives the whole variable domain EAQVTQNPRYLITVTGKKLTVTCSQNMNHEYMSWYRQDPGLGLRQIYYSMNVEVTDKGDVPEGYKVSRKEKRNFPLILESPSPNQTSLYFCASSRRGTSGANVLTFGAGSRLTVL.

This chain links TRBV18 with TRBJ2-2; 8 nucleotides agree with TRBD1. This CDR3 has 14 amino acids. Germline CDR1 reads KGHSH; CDR2 reads LQKENI. V shed 3 bases, J shed 3 bases, and the junction held 0 bases outside the gene matches. Here the CDR3 DNA reads TGTGCCAGCTCACCCAGGGGGCACACCGGGGAGCTGTTTTTT. Its protein is CASSPRGHTGELFF. Combining the CDR3 with reference TRBV18 and TRBJ2-2 gives the whole variable domain NAGVMQNPRHLVRRRGQEARLRCSPMKGHSHVYWYRQLPEEGLKFMVYLQKENIIDESGMPKERFSAEFPKEGPSILRIQQVVRGDSAAYFCASSPRGHTGELFFGEGSRLTVL.